This T cell receptor beta chain appears in the sequencing data of a study of beta chain features in type 1 diabetes. The CDR3 has 14 residues. Germline CDR1 SGHDN, CDR2 FVKESK. Trimming took 1 base from V and 6 from J, leaving 12 bases between them. Since all of the isolated RNA was reverse transcribed, expressed TCRB transcripts were what got sequenced. Using immunoSEQ multiplex PCR, the repertoire was profiled, and TCRdb retains in-frame clones only, with some absent. The profile shows 430,000 or so clones, 9.5% to 12% of them singletons. V usage is TRBV14 and J usage is TRBJ1-2; D not certain. The source of this sequence is a woman aged 18-29 years in good health. The sequenced sample was naive CD4+ T cells from blood. The CDR3 is CASSQVIGPDGYTF. In DNA, the CDR3 is TGTGCCAGCAGCCAAGTTATCGGTCCAGATGGCTACACCTTC.